The 26 T cell receptor beta chains below all came from one sample that was sequenced in a study of shared clonotypes between healthy human individuals. Sequencing was performed with immunoSEQ multiplex PCR; in TCRdb, only in-frame clones are kept and a portion is missing. Found here are around 1.9 million clones, just under 95% of them singletons; the top ten hold approximately 1.6%. CD45RO-negative, CCR7-selected cells formed the naive CD8 fraction, which excluded terminally differentiated effector memory CD45RA+ cells. Sequencing used naive CD8+ T cells from PBMCs. The receptor source for this set is a man aged 18 to 30 in good health. Some clones in this sample may be carry-over from other donors' samples.

Written as DNA, the CDR3 is TGTGCCAGCAGTGGCGAACGGCACAGCTCCTACGAGCAGTACTTC. Amino acids: CASSGERHSSYEQYF. This chain connects TRBV6-1 to TRBJ2-7; D is ambiguous. The CDR3 spans 15 residues. V was trimmed by 4 bases and J by 0 bases, leaving 13 bases between them. The V gene's germline CDR1 is MNHNS and CDR2 SASEGT.

As for this clone: The junction does not match germline at one end; this may be a read error. Other DNA sequences from this sample encode an identical CDR3 as well. J is TRBJ1-1 and V is TRBV5-1; perhaps TRBD1 as D (5 bases). The V gene's germline CDR1 is SGHRS and CDR2 YFSETQ. The CDR3 contains 14 residues. The CDR3 nucleotides read TGTGCCAGCAGCTTGGATTCGGCAGGGCAGTGGGCTTTCTTT. Translating gives CASSLDSAGQWAFF.

On this clone: This same CDR3 is encoded by further DNA sequences in the sample. The chain joins TRBV13 to TRBJ1-1; D is perhaps TRBD1 (5 bases). V lost 4 bases and J 5 bases, leaving 8 bases between the germline ends. The CDR3 has 12 amino acids. CDR1 PRHDT and CDR2 FYEKMQ come from the germline V gene (reference sequence). The CDR3 bases are TGTGCCAGCAGCTCTCAGGGTACTGAAGCTTTCTTT. It codes for CASSSQGTEAFF.

The chain couples TRBV28 to TRBJ1-5, with no clear D. Germline V gene sequence: CDR1 MDHEN, CDR2 SYDVKM. V gave up 3 bases and J gave up 3 bases, with 9 bases separating them. The CDR3 has 14 residues. CDR3 in amino acids: CASSLAEYNQPQHF. CDR3 DNA: TGTGCCAGCAGTTTGGCAGAATACAATCAGCCCCAGCATTTT.

The chain is built from TRBV5-1 and TRBJ2-7; 9 bases map to TRBD1. The V segment lost 5 bases and the J segment 7 bases; nucleotides outside the gene matches: 10. The V gene's germline CDR1 is SGHRS and CDR2 YFSETQ. The CDR3 totals 14 residues. The CDR3 loop is CASRPRDRDVEQYF. The CDR3 region has the DNA TGCGCCAGCAGGCCCCGGGACAGGGATGTAGAGCAGTACTTC.

V gene TRBV10-1 combines with J gene TRBJ2-1, with 8 positions matching TRBD2. V was clipped by 3 bases and J by 6 bases; unmatched bases: 1. Germline CDR1 reads WNHNN; CDR2 reads SYGVQD (reference sequence). CDR3 length equals 13 residues. The CDR3 loop reads CASSDTSGNEQFF. The CDR3 DNA follows: TGCGCCAGCAGTGATACTAGCGGCAATGAGCAGTTCTTC.

V is TRBV6-9 and J is TRBJ1-5; D remains ambiguous. Germline V gene data show CDR1 as MNHGY and CDR2 as SVAAGI. V was clipped by 4 bases and J by 0 bases, with 19 bases between them. CDR3 length equals 18 residues. The CDR3 loop is CASSFTQRGFISNQPQHF. The CDR3 coding sequence is TGTGCCAGCAGTTTCACCCAACGCGGGTTTATTAGCAATCAGCCCCAGCATTTT.

This chain connects TRBV28 to TRBJ2-3; 10 nucleotides match TRBD2. The V segment lost 3 bases and the J segment 5 bases; nucleotides outside the gene matches: 8. Germline V CDR1 and CDR2: MDHEN, SYDVKM. This CDR3 is 16 amino acids long. The CDR3 region is CASSFSLAGAEDTQYF. The CDR3 DNA reads as TGTGCCAGCAGTTTTAGTCTAGCGGGAGCGGAAGATACGCAGTATTTT.

Comment on this clone: This sample also contains other DNA sequences that code for the same CDR3. The V call is TRBV2, the J call TRBJ2-7; 10 nucleotides line up with TRBD2. CDR3 length: 15 residues. The germline gives CDR1 SNHLY, CDR2 FYNNEI. After removal of 2 bases from V and 3 bases from J, the junction contained 4 bases not matched to a gene. The chain's CDR3 is CASSERLAGVYEQYF. DNA for the CDR3: TGTGCCAGCAGTGAACGTCTAGCGGGAGTCTACGAGCAGTACTTC.

The sample holds a few counts of this clone. The V call is TRBV9, the J call TRBJ1-1; maybe TRBD1 (5 bases). CDR1 and CDR2 from the germline V gene are SGDLS and YYNGEE. The CDR3 loop spans 15 amino acids. V lost 3 bases, J lost 1 base, and 13 bases lay in between. This CDR3 is CASSGRDGTNTEAFF. The CDR3 nucleotides are TGTGCCAGCAGCGGGCGGGACGGAACGAACACTGAAGCTTTCTTT.

The chain combines TRBV28 with TRBJ1-2; D not certain. Trimming stripped 11 bases from V and 2 bases from J, with 15 bases between. CDR1 is MDHEN, CDR2 SYDVKM, per germline. The CDR3 covers 13 residues. The CDR3 DNA is TGTGCCGGAGCCAGGACGGTGAACTATGGCTACACCTTC. Its protein product is CAGARTVNYGYTF.

The chain joins TRBV9 to TRBJ2-7; either TRBD1 or TRBD2 may supply D (5 bases each). The CDR3 length is 15 residues. Germline loops: CDR1 SGDLS, CDR2 YYNGEE. The germline V and J ends were trimmed by 0 bases and 6 bases, with 16 bases remaining between them. In DNA form, the CDR3 reads TGTGCCAGCAGCGTAGCTCCGGGGCCTCCTTTCGAGCAGTACTTC. Its protein is CASSVAPGPPFEQYF.

This chain links TRBV4-3 with TRBJ2-7; D is possibly TRBD2 (6 bases). V was trimmed by 0 bases and J by 3 bases, leaving 12 bases between them. The germline V gene encodes CDR1 LGHNA and CDR2 YSLEER. This CDR3 region has 15 residues. CDR3 nucleotide sequence: TGCGCCAGCAGCCAAGAGATGGGTAGCGGCTACGAGCAGTACTTC. This gives the protein CASSQEMGSGYEQYF.

The chain is built from TRBV30 and TRBJ2-7; a possible D gene is TRBD1 (6 bases). Germline loops: CDR1 GTSNPN, CDR2 SVGIG (reference sequence). Trimming left V 2 bases short and J 2 bases short, with 16 bases between. The CDR3 has 15 residues. The DNA for the CDR3 is TGTGCCTGGAGTTATCGCCTCTCAGGGGCCTACGAGCAGTACTTC. This translates into CAWSYRLSGAYEQYF.

This sequence joins TRBV4-1 and TRBJ2-7; 8 bases line up with TRBD1. The CDR3 contains 14 residues. The J segment lost 6 bases and the V segment lost 4 bases, leaving 8 bases of the junction unmatched. Germline V gene lookup returns CDR1 MGHRA and CDR2 YSYEKL. CDR3 residues: CASSPPGQVSEQYF. CDR3 nucleotides: TGCGCCAGCAGCCCACCGGGACAGGTCTCCGAGCAGTACTTC.

CDR3 sequence reads: CASSFALLSNRGYTF. The CDR3 region has the DNA TGTGCCAGCAGTTTTGCCCTCCTATCTAACAGGGGCTACACCTTC. The V and J genes are TRBV28 and TRBJ1-2, with D possibly matching TRBD1 (5 bases). In germline, CDR1 is MDHEN, CDR2 SYDVKM. The CDR3 runs 15 residues. V shed 3 bases and J shed 8 bases, with 19 bases lying between them.

CDR3 nucleotides: TGCGCCAGCAGCCTCAAGGGAGGGTTTGATACGCAGTATTTT. Translating it yields CASSLKGGFDTQYF. The gene calls are TRBV4-3 and TRBJ2-3; 7 bases align to TRBD2. This CDR3 region has 14 residues. V shed 4 bases and J 6 bases; nucleotides not matched to a gene: 7. Germline V gene data show CDR1 as LGHNA and CDR2 as YSLEER.

In the case of this clone: Other DNA sequences in the sample encode the same CDR3. J is TRBJ2-3 and V is TRBV5-6, with 11 bases lining up with TRBD2. V shed 4 bases and J 2 bases; nucleotides not matched to a gene: 3. Germline lookup yields CDR1 SGHDT and CDR2 YYEEEE. CDR3 length: 15 amino acids. For the CDR3, the DNA is TGTGCCAGCAGCCTTAGCGGGAGGGTCACAGATACGCAGTATTTT. It is translated as CASSLSGRVTDTQYF. Filled out from reference TRBV5-6 and TRBJ2-3, the complete variable domain reads DAGVTQSPTHLIKTRGQQVTLRCSPKSGHDTVSWYQQALGQGPQFIFQYYEEEERQRGNFPDRFSGHQFPNYSSELNVNALLLGDSALYLCASSLSGRVTDTQYFGPGTRLTVL.

This chain connects TRBV28 to TRBJ2-7, with D possibly matching TRBD2 (7 bases). Germline V gives CDR1 MDHEN, CDR2 SYDVKM. The CDR3 is made up of 13 amino acids. Trimming took 8 bases from V and 3 from J, leaving 14 bases between them. CDR3 DNA sequence: TGTGCCAGCGGGGGGGGCCTTTTCTACGAGCAGTACTTC. Encoded protein: CASGGGLFYEQYF.

A single count supports this clone. CDR3 in DNA: TGTGCCAGCAGCTGGGGATCGAACACTGAAGCTTTCTTT. Translating it yields CASSWGSNTEAFF. The V call is TRBV5-4, the J call TRBJ1-1; the D is unclear. The V and J ends lost 3 bases and 1 base respectively, with 7 bases between them. Per germline, CDR1 SGHNT and CDR2 YYREEE (reference sequence). The CDR3 has 13 residues.

V and J are TRBV27 and TRBJ1-5; no definite D call. The CDR3 extends over 14 amino acids. The germline V gene has CDR1 MNHEY and CDR2 SMNVEV (reference sequence). V lost 6 bases and J 0 bases, leaving 9 bases between the germline ends. CDR3 bases: TGTGCCAGCAGCGGACGTGCTAGCAATCAGCCCCAGCATTTT. This gives the protein CASSGRASNQPQHF.

The J gene is TRBJ2-1, the V gene TRBV19; D gene uncertain. Germline-derived CDR1 and CDR2 are LNHDA and SQIVND (reference sequence). The V and J ends lost 7 bases and 0 bases respectively, with 10 bases between them. The CDR3 contains 14 residues. The DNA of the CDR3 is TGTGCCAGTACCTCGCGGCGCTCCTACAATGAGCAGTTCTTC. It encodes CASTSRRSYNEQFF.

V usage is TRBV10-2 and J usage is TRBJ2-7; D gene ambiguous. V dropped 8 bases and J dropped 5 bases, with 13 bases sitting between them. Germline CDR1 WSHSY, CDR2 SAAADI. The CDR3 has 12 amino acids. The CDR3 sequence: CASRHGFNEQYF. The CDR3 nucleotides are TGCGCCAGCCGGCATGGATTCAACGAGCAGTACTTC.

In its sample, this clone was seen a few times. The chain links TRBV27 to TRBJ1-1; TRBD1 matches at 7 bases. Trimming at V came to 0 bases and at J to 6 bases, leaving 4 bases not matched to a gene. The germline gives CDR1 MNHEY, CDR2 SMNVEV (reference sequence). The CDR3 totals 14 residues. The CDR3 is CASSLSTGSAEAFF. As DNA, the CDR3 is TGTGCCAGCAGTTTATCGACAGGGTCCGCTGAAGCTTTCTTT.

The J gene is TRBJ2-3, the V gene TRBV5-1; TRBD2 matches 13 bases. This CDR3 is built from 20 residues. V dropped 0 bases and J dropped 2; count of bases not matched to a gene: 12. Germline CDR1 reads SGHRS; CDR2 reads YFSETQ. The CDR3 protein is CASSLGGLAGTRTHTDTQYF. In DNA, the CDR3 is TGCGCCAGCAGCTTGGGGGGACTAGCGGGAACCCGAACACACACAGATACGCAGTATTTT.

The V gene is TRBV13, the J gene TRBJ2-6, with D uncertain. The CDR3 length is 15 residues. The ends were cut back, 2 bases at V and 0 bases at J, with 5 bases in the middle. Germline assignment: CDR1 PRHDT and CDR2 FYEKMQ (reference sequence). The CDR3 loop reads CASSLFSSGANVLTF. In nucleotides, the CDR3 is TGTGCCAGCAGCTTATTCAGCTCTGGGGCCAACGTCCTGACTTTC.